This T cell receptor beta chain originates from a study of Graves' ophthalmopathy and Graves' hyperthyroidism. Study-level results: Progression of ophthalmopathy was predicted by the model with more than 70% sensitivity and roughly 78% specificity. Most expanded clonotypes in thyroid above 0.001 frequency also showed up in blood.

Germline-derived CDR1 and CDR2 are DFQATT and SNEGSKA (reference sequence). The V segment lost 0 bases and the J segment 4 bases; nucleotides outside the gene matches: 5. This CDR3 region has 14 residues. Beta-chain TCR CDR3 regions were amplified from RNA transcripts. HTBI primers primed a first-round RT-PCR, and a second-round multiplex PCR followed. TCRdb re-called the multiplex PCR reads through MiXCR, storing one row per CDR3 protein. The sample carries about 400,000 distinct CDR3 sequences, 20% to 25% recorded once. Stable hyperthyroidism referred to disease that showed no ophthalmopathy within 18 months of follow-up. Hyperthyroidism cases were recent diagnoses of under 2 months' duration in people aged 18 to 65. This clonotype was observed many times. The antigen is unknown.

Material for sequencing was peripheral blood. V is TRBV20-1 and J is TRBJ2-7, with 8 bases aligning to TRBD2. The sequence was obtained from a woman in her late teens or twenties with stable Graves' hyperthyroidism. CDR3 region: CSARDSGNEYEQYF. DNA for the CDR3: TGCAGTGCTAGAGATAGCGGGAACGAATACGAGCAGTACTTC.